These 13 T cell receptor beta chains came from one sample sequenced in a study of post-analysis software for immune sequencing data. The antigens of these receptors remain unknown. Study findings and constraints: Patients carried several TRBV segments more frequently than controls did, and TRBV5-6, TRBV5-1 and TRBV20-1 were among them.

Prepared TCR beta cDNA libraries contained unique molecular identifiers. TCRdb re-analysed the PCR reads in MiXCR, keeping a single row per CDR3 protein. The sample comprises 700,000 to 900,000 distinct CDR3 sequences, around 46% of which are singletons, and 4.9% rests with the top ten. Sequencing was done on a sample of blood. These receptors came from a girl aged 5-17 years with multiple sclerosis.

The J gene is TRBJ2-3, the V gene TRBV20-1; 11 bases map to TRBD2. Germline values: CDR1 DFQATT, CDR2 SNEGSKA (reference sequence). The CDR3 loop spans 17 amino acids. V lost 0 bases, J lost 3 bases, and 8 bases stayed unmatched. CDR3 loop: CSARERRLAGSTDTQYF. In DNA form, the CDR3 reads TGCAGTGCTAGAGAGAGGCGACTAGCGGGAAGTACAGATACGCAGTATTTT.

This clonotype was detected only a few times. J is TRBJ2-3 and V is TRBV7-2; 10 bases map to TRBD2. From germline, CDR1 is SGHTA and CDR2 FQGNSA. The CDR3 extends over 16 amino acids. V lost 5 bases and J lost 4; bases outside the gene matches: 9. CDR3 sequence (DNA): TGTGCCAGCAGCAGGGCCGGGACTAGCGCATCAGATACGCAGTATTTT. The encoded protein is CASSRAGTSASDTQYF.

The DNA of the CDR3 is TGTGCCAGCAGCCCCCAGACAGGGAGTGGCTACACCTTC. It specifies CASSPQTGSGYTF. The chain joins TRBV7-3 to TRBJ1-2; 7 bases fit TRBD1. The CDR3 extends over 13 amino acids. Germline loops: CDR1 SGHTA, CDR2 FQGTGA. Trimming at V came to 5 bases and at J to 7 bases, leaving 7 bases not matched to a gene.

The chain employs TRBV7-9 and TRBJ2-1; tentatively, D is TRBD2 (5 bases). This CDR3 contains 14 residues. V was trimmed by 5 bases and J by 6 bases, leaving 14 bases between them. Per the germline V gene, CDR1 is SEHNR and CDR2 is FQNEAQ (reference sequence). CDR3 region: CASSAPRDLNEQFF. DNA of the CDR3: TGTGCCAGCAGCGCTCCTCGGGATCTCAATGAGCAGTTCTTC.

The chain uses TRBV28 and TRBJ2-7; tentatively, D is TRBD2 (5 bases). The CDR3 runs to 15 residues. V gave up 5 bases and J gave up 2 bases, with 16 bases separating them. Germline V gives CDR1 MDHEN, CDR2 SYDVKM. The CDR3 region has the DNA TGTGCCAGCAGTACCCAAGGTGGGAGAGCCTACGAGCAGTACTTC. As protein: CASSTQGGRAYEQYF.

In its sample, this clonotype was seen a few times. The V and J genes are TRBV29-1 and TRBJ2-3; D is perhaps TRBD2 (5 bases). Germline CDR1 is SQVTM and CDR2 is ANQGSEA. The CDR3 runs to 15 residues. The V end was cut by 0 bases, the J end by 2 bases, with 12 bases between. The CDR3 loop reads CSVEEFGDNTDTQYF. CDR3 sequence (DNA): TGCAGCGTTGAAGAATTCGGGGATAACACAGATACGCAGTATTTT.

This clonotype was seen more than once but under ten times. The rearrangement joins TRBV27 to TRBJ1-2; 7 nucleotides agree with TRBD1. CDR3 length: 13 amino acids. CDR1 and CDR2 (germline): MNHEY, SMNVEV (reference sequence). V lost 1 base and J lost 7; bases outside the gene matches: 3. The CDR3 here is CASSLFRGSGYTF. As DNA, the CDR3 is TGTGCCAGCAGTTTATTCAGGGGGTCTGGCTACACCTTC.

This clonotype was picked up one time. The chain links TRBV7-4 to TRBJ1-1; unclear D gene. This CDR3 region has 14 residues. Trimming took off 2 bases at V and 1 base at J, with 8 bases between the two ends. Per germline, CDR1 SGHVT and CDR2 SQSDAQ. The DNA for the CDR3 is TGTGCCAGCAGCTTATGGGTTACGAACACTGAAGCTTTCTTT. This translates into CASSLWVTNTEAFF.

The chain couples TRBV7-2 to TRBJ1-2, with a possible D match to TRBD1 (6 bases). The CDR3 is made up of 16 amino acids. The germline gives CDR1 SGHTA, CDR2 FQGNSA. V gave up 5 bases and J gave up 6 bases, with 22 bases separating them. The CDR3 spells CASSPEGGGRSDGYTF. In DNA form, the CDR3 reads TGTGCCAGCAGCCCTGAGGGGGGGGGCAGGTCGGATGGCTACACCTTC. The whole variable domain, remainder taken from reference TRBV7-2 and TRBJ1-2, is GAGVSQSPSNKVTEKGKDVELRCDPISGHTALYWYRQSLGQGLEFLIYFQGNSAPDKSGLPSDRFSAERTGGSVSTLTIQRTQQEDSAVYLCASSPEGGGRSDGYTFGSGTRLTVV.

The chain uses TRBV10-3 and TRBJ1-2; no firm D call. The CDR3 covers 13 residues. From germline, CDR1 is ENHRY and CDR2 SYGVKD. Trimming took off 6 bases at V and 6 bases at J, with 14 bases between the two ends. The CDR3 reads CAISSSGVDGYTF. DNA of the CDR3: TGTGCCATCAGCTCCTCGGGCGTAGATGGCTACACCTTC.

This clonotype was detected only a few times. The gene calls are TRBV7-2 and TRBJ1-2, with D perhaps TRBD1 (5 bases). CDR3 length equals 12 residues. Germline loops: CDR1 SGHTA, CDR2 FQGNSA. Trimming took off 1 base at V and 8 bases at J, with 8 bases between the two ends. The CDR3 DNA follows: TGTGCCAGCAGCTTAGAAAGGGGAGGCTACACCTTC. Its protein product is CASSLERGGYTF.

The gene calls are TRBV29-1 and TRBJ2-3; D remains ambiguous. Germline-derived CDR1 and CDR2 are SQVTM and ANQGSEA. With 0 bases removed from V and 2 bases from J, the gap between germline ends came to 9 bases. The CDR3 totals 14 residues. The CDR3 DNA follows: TGCAGCGTTGAAGAAGGGCTCCCCACAGATACGCAGTATTTT. Translation gives CSVEEGLPTDTQYF.

V usage is TRBV7-9 and J usage is TRBJ2-1; 12 nucleotides match TRBD2. Germline CDR1 is SEHNR and CDR2 is FQNEAQ (reference sequence). The CDR3 covers 19 residues. The V gene end was trimmed by 5 bases and the J gene end by 2 bases; junction bases not matched to a gene: 13. CDR3 coding DNA: TGTGCCAGCAGCCGGACTAGCGGGATGGGGGCATCCACCTACAATGAGCAGTTCTTC. The encoded protein is CASSRTSGMGASTYNEQFF.